The next 2 T cell receptor beta chains were all read from a single sample in a study of radiation and T cells in renal cell carcinoma. The sample's time point: baseline pretreatment blood. Treatment noted: 15 Gy SBRT to primary tumor, nephrectomy 4 weeks later. Using immunoSEQ multiplex PCR, the repertoire was profiled, and TCRdb retains in-frame clones only, with some absent. The sample lists about 150,000 clones; about 88% were seen once. This specimen consisted of blood, obtained from a patient whose treatment included radiotherapy and nephrectomy. These receptors came from a woman aged 45 to 65 with renal cell carcinoma.

In nucleotides, the CDR3 is TGTGCCCTAAGGGGACCACACAATGAGCAGTTCTTC. This encodes CALRGPHNEQFF. V gene TRBV7-9 combines with J gene TRBJ2-1; D may match TRBD1 or TRBD2 (5 bases each). The length of the CDR3 is 12 residues. The V gene lost 11 bases and the J gene lost 5 bases, with 13 bases spanning the gap. From germline, CDR1 is SEHNR and CDR2 FQNEAQ (reference sequence).

This rearrangement joins TRBV16 to TRBJ1-2, with D possibly being TRBD1 (5 bases). The CDR3 is made up of 13 amino acids. From germline, CDR1 is KGHSY and CDR2 FQNENV. Trimming stripped 4 bases from V and 4 bases from J, with 10 bases between. This CDR3 reads CASSLDRVYGYTF. CDR3 nucleotide sequence: TGTGCCAGCAGCCTCGACAGAGTCTATGGCTACACCTTC.